The next 13 T cell receptor beta chains were all read from a single sample in a study of identical twins' blood T cells. TCRdb used MiXCR to reprocess the 5' RACE reads, holding one entry per CDR3 protein. The table includes around 380,000 distinct CDR3 sequences, 25% to 35% detected once. Sequenced sample: PBMCs. These receptor sequences come from a woman aged 18-55 years in good health.

The chain employs TRBV4-3 and TRBJ2-5; tentatively, D is TRBD2 (6 bases). The CDR3 is 15 amino acids. Trimming took off 0 bases at V and 4 bases at J, with 12 bases between the two ends. Germline values: CDR1 LGHNA, CDR2 YSLEER. Here the CDR3 reads CASSQDFGGGETQYF. The CDR3 region has the DNA TGCGCCAGCAGCCAAGATTTCGGGGGTGGAGAGACCCAGTACTTC.

The table lists this clonotype with a few counts. V is TRBV5-4 and J is TRBJ2-3, with TRBD2 matching 14 bases. Germline CDR1 SGHNT, CDR2 YYREEE (reference sequence). The CDR3 is 16 amino acids. The V segment lost 4 bases and the J segment 4 bases; nucleotides outside the gene matches: 5. The CDR3 DNA reads TGTGCCAGCAGCGACGGGACTAGCGGGGGAGCAGATACGCAGTATTTT. It translates to CASSDGTSGGADTQYF.

This clonotype appeared many times. The chain is built from TRBV29-1 and TRBJ1-2; TRBD1 might be the D (6 bases). The CDR3 length is 14 residues. The V gene lost 1 base and the J gene lost 4 bases, with 13 bases spanning the gap. Germline-derived CDR1 and CDR2 are SQVTM and ANQGSEA. CDR3 in DNA: TGCAGCGTTGAAGTTTTACAGGGCTTCTATGGCTACACCTTC. It is translated as CSVEVLQGFYGYTF.

CDR3 sequence (DNA): TGTGCCAGCAGTTACGGGGACTCCCGTGAGCAGTTCTTC. This sequence encodes CASSYGDSREQFF. The chain has TRBV6-6 and TRBJ2-1, with D tentatively TRBD2 (6 bases). V was clipped by 2 bases and J by 9 bases, with 11 bases between them. CDR1 and CDR2 from the germline V gene are MNHNY and SVGAGI (reference sequence). The CDR3 is made up of 13 amino acids.

This clonotype was counted ten times or more. J is TRBJ2-2 and V is TRBV3-1, with D unresolved. The V gene lost 5 bases and the J gene lost 5 bases, with 9 bases spanning the gap. The germline V gene has CDR1 LGHDT and CDR2 YNNKEL (reference sequence). This CDR3 contains 13 residues. The CDR3: CASSSLGTGELFF. In DNA form, the CDR3 reads TGTGCCAGCAGCTCCCTGGGGACCGGGGAGCTGTTTTTT.

This clonotype was seen a few times. J is TRBJ2-7 and V is TRBV27; D is possibly TRBD2 (5 bases). V lost 0 bases and J lost 7, with 13 bases in between. This CDR3 region has 14 residues. Germline loops: CDR1 MNHEY, CDR2 SMNVEV (reference sequence). The DNA of the CDR3 is TGTGCCAGCAGTTTATCCGGGATTTCCTTTGAGCAGTACTTC. It is translated as CASSLSGISFEQYF.

Comment on this clonotype: One end of the junction does not line up with germline, which may come from a read error. The V and J genes are TRBV29-1 and TRBJ2-3; D gene unclear. The CDR3 is 13 amino acids. Germline V gives CDR1 SQVTM, CDR2 ANQGSEA. The CDR3 region is CGVEAPGTDTQYF. The CDR3 nucleotides are TGCGGCGTTGAAGCCCCCGGCACAGATACGCAGTATTTT.

The table lists this clonotype with a few counts. The chain employs TRBV7-9 and TRBJ2-7; D ambiguous. The CDR3 has 11 residues. V lost 2 bases and J lost 6, with 5 bases in between. Germline loops: CDR1 SEHNR, CDR2 FQNEAQ (reference sequence). The CDR3 DNA sequence: TGTGCCAGCAGCTTAATTTTCGAGCAGTACTTC. Translated: CASSLIFEQYF.

With regard to this clonotype: Because the CDR3 is missing its conserved closing phenylalanine or tryptophan, this is likely a read error. The V and J genes are TRBV4-2 and TRBJ2-1; D is unclear. V was pared by 6 bases and J by 0 bases, with 12 bases between. CDR3 length: 15 residues. From germline, CDR1 is LGHNA and CDR2 YNFKEQ. The CDR3: CASSRLVSSYNEQFL. Written as DNA, the CDR3 is TGTGCCAGCAGTCGCCTCGTTAGCTCCTACAATGAGCAGTTCCTC.

This clonotype was seen once. One base away lies a much larger clone, so this may be a sequencing read error. The chain couples TRBV20-1 to TRBJ2-2; unclear D gene. This CDR3 region has 12 residues. The V gene's germline CDR1 is DFQATT and CDR2 SNEGSKA (reference sequence). Trimming cost V 7 bases and J 5 bases, with 11 bases left between them. The CDR3 region has the DNA TGCAGTGTCCCGCACCCGACCGGGGAGCTGTTTTTT. The encoded protein is CSVPHPTGELFF.

There are a few counts of this clonotype. The rearrangement uses TRBV29-1 and TRBJ2-5; perhaps TRBD2 as D (6 bases). In germline, CDR1 is SQVTM, CDR2 ANQGSEA. The CDR3 is 11 residues long. V was cut by 3 bases and J by 9 bases, with 11 bases left in between. Here the CDR3 DNA reads TGCAGCGTTGATTCTTGGGGGGCCCAGTACTTC. Its translation is CSVDSWGAQYF.

This sequence joins TRBV29-1 and TRBJ2-3; D remains ambiguous. This CDR3 is 14 amino acids long. Germline loops: CDR1 SQVTM, CDR2 ANQGSEA. V lost 6 bases, J lost 0 bases, and 13 bases lay in between. CDR3: CSVHRPISTDTQYF. The CDR3 bases are TGCAGCGTCCACCGCCCCATAAGCACAGATACGCAGTATTTT.

About this clonotype: One junction end does not reproduce the germline sequence, and a read error may be involved. This chain uses TRBV5-1 with TRBJ2-3; TRBD1 is a possible D gene (5 bases). Germline CDR1 is SGHRS and CDR2 is YFSETQ. The CDR3 totals 14 residues. The CDR3 DNA sequence: TGCGCCATCAGCTTCGTACAGGCCGGAGATACGCAGTATTTT. Protein: CAISFVQAGDTQYF.